The following is a TCR beta chain sequence with its context. This clone registers as medium-sized (0.01 to 0.1%) within its sample. Its target antigen remains unknown. No base qualities exist here, and no much larger clone lies one base off it. The immunoSEQ Assay was used to sequence TCR beta CDR3 regions from DNA. The paper's data handling went like this. To compute T cell density, TCR beta template counts were normalized to usable DNA, which was estimated by amplifying housekeeping genes. Using the preseqR package, richness was estimated by extrapolating to 120,000 templates for tissue samples and 400,000 templates for PBMC samples. Clonality was defined as one minus Pielou's evenness. Tissue-enriched TCRs were identified through differential abundance testing performed on productive amino-acid clonotypes, with a minimum total count of 5 and an alpha of 0.1. The Jaccard Index and the Morisita Overlap Index were used to measure repertoire overlap between compartments. GLIPH grouped TCR beta CDR3s together with public tetramer-defined viral CDR3s, and a viral motif had to include at least three viral sequences and show V-gene enrichment. Not all clones reach the TCRdb copy of this immuneACCESS table, which keeps in-frame sequences only. Checked studies attribute under half of the gap to unresolved V genes and leave the rest unexplained. The DNA was the basis for D and trimming; V, J and clone size are from that table. The sample includes 15,000 to 20,000 clones, with about four fifths observed a single time. The ten biggest clones cover about 25% of the sample.

This sample was taken from a study of T cells in localized non-small cell lung cancer (dated by TCRdb to 2018 to 2020). Study-level background: T cell repertoires of approximately 250 early-stage NSCLC patients were analyzed, with tumors being compared against uninvolved tumor-adjacent lungs. All 240 or so NSCLC patients in the cohort were treatment-naive and had localized lung tumors that were resected. NSCLC patients had a mean age of around 61 years, and 129 were male and about 98 female. General conclusions and limits of the study: Uninvolved tumor-adjacent lung showed the highest T cell clonality, higher than tumor, which suggests more focused antigenic responses in the adjacent lung. Because multi-region sequencing of the tumors was not done, intratumor heterogeneity could not be ruled out. Higher blood T cell density associated with longer overall survival, while higher adjacent-lung clonality associated with shorter survival. Of the top 100 tumor clones, a median of roughly 53 were detected in paired uninvolved adjacent lung; around 27 were also among that lung's top 100. Because the study design was exploratory, TCR variables were selected using unadjusted p-values without false-discovery rate correction.

At diagnosis, tumor, uninvolved tumor-adjacent lung and peripheral blood were collected and then preserved as a mix of FFPE and fresh-frozen material. For TCR repertoire profiling, blood samples were analyzed in the form of peripheral blood mononuclear cells. The germline V gene (reference sequence) specifies MNHEY as CDR1 and SMNVEV as CDR2. The CDR3 measures 16 amino acids from cysteine to phenylalanine. Left in the record is the CDR3 DNA by itself, 48 bases read in frame from the first base. V sheds 0 bases and J sheds 6 bases, leaving 15 bases between their ends. This chain is built from TRBV27 and TRBJ1-5; the D gene cannot be named for sure. This TCR was recovered from a female donor of 60 years or more with stage I lung adenocarcinoma. The sequencing here drew on peripheral blood, taken before any cancer treatment. The CDR3 amino acid sequence is: CASSLSSIGVSQPQHF. DNA sequence: TGTGCCAGCAGTTTATCGAGTATTGGGGTCAGTCAGCCCCAGCATTTT.